The 7 T cell receptor beta chains below were found in one sample sequenced in a study of cytomegalovirus exposure and HLA in healthy donors. This table comes from immunoSEQ multiplex PCR, and its TCRdb copy is limited to in-frame clones, with some not included. The sample shows approximately 260,000 clones, roughly 86% of them seen only once. Sequenced: PBMCs. These receptors were collected from a woman under 40 in good health and CMV-seropositive.

The V call is TRBV6-1, the J call TRBJ1-5, with D possibly being TRBD1 (5 bases). V was clipped by 0 bases and J by 11 bases, with 11 bases between them. The CDR3 sequence is 13 residues long. Germline-derived CDR1 and CDR2 are MNHNS and SASEGT. CDR3 sequence: CASSEAGGGSQHF. The CDR3 DNA reads TGTGCCAGCAGTGAAGCCGGGGGTGGGTCCCAGCATTTT.

The chain carries TRBV9 and TRBJ1-1; tentative D call: TRBD1 (6 bases). The V end lost 5 bases, the J end lost 1 base, and 12 bases lay between the germline ends. The length of the CDR3 is 14 residues. The germline CDR1 and CDR2 sequences are SGDLS and YYNGEE. The CDR3 DNA follows: TGTGCCAGCAGTTACAGGGAATCGAACACTGAAGCTTTCTTT. As protein: CASSYRESNTEAFF.

The chain links TRBV19 to TRBJ2-5; D is possibly TRBD1 (6 bases). The germline V and J ends were trimmed by 1 base and 6 bases, with 24 bases remaining between them. From germline, CDR1 is LNHDA and CDR2 SQIVND (reference sequence). This CDR3 region has 18 residues. In DNA, the CDR3 is TGTGCCAGTAGTATAGGGGGTCAGGTAGGGACAATAAGCAAGACCCAGTACTTC. Protein product: CASSIGGQVGTISKTQYF.

The genes are TRBV2 and TRBJ1-5, with D tentatively TRBD1 (5 bases). V lost 1 base, J lost 7 bases, and 11 bases lay in between. Germline values: CDR1 SNHLY, CDR2 FYNNEI. The length of the CDR3 is 14 residues. In nucleotides, the CDR3 is TGTGCCAGCAGTGAAGTAGGGCGGGGGCAGCCCCAGCATTTT. It translates to CASSEVGRGQPQHF.

This clone has only one observation. This chain's CDR3 is CASSPGDSRETQYF. CDR3 nucleotide sequence: TGCGCCAGCAGCCCCGGGGACAGTAGAGAGACCCAGTACTTC. The chain recombines TRBV4-1 with TRBJ2-5; 7 nucleotides match TRBD1. The length of the CDR3 is 14 residues. After removal of 4 bases from V and 4 bases from J, the junction contained 6 bases not matched to a gene. Germline assignment: CDR1 MGHRA and CDR2 YSYEKL.

This chain joins TRBV25-1 and TRBJ1-1; maybe TRBD1 (6 bases). Between the trimmed V and J ends, which lost 4 bases and 9 bases, there was a span of 15 bases. The CDR3 covers 13 residues. Germline V gene data show CDR1 as MGHDK and CDR2 as SYGVNS. The CDR3 nucleotides are TGTGCCAGCAGTGGCTGGGACAATCTTAAAGCTTTCTTT. Protein sequence: CASSGWDNLKAFF.

This clone was seen a single time. The chain recombines TRBV27 with TRBJ2-3; maybe TRBD2 (6 bases). The length of the CDR3 is 16 residues. Germline V gives CDR1 MNHEY, CDR2 SMNVEV (reference sequence). V was clipped by 2 bases and J by 2 bases, with 14 bases between them. The CDR3 region has the DNA TGTGCCAGCAGTTTACATCCAGCGGGCTACACAGATACGCAGTATTTT. Amino acids: CASSLHPAGYTDTQYF.